Listed here is a single TCR beta chain. Original processing methods: Counts of nucleated cells, estimated from reference gene primer amplification, were obtained. Only in-frame clones appear in the TCRdb table, and some are missing; sequencing was by immunoSEQ multiplex PCR. V and J calls and clone size are copied from that table; D and trimming were computed from the DNA. The sample has fewer than 60,000 clones; around 84% are singletons. The data belong to a study of blood T cell repertoires in COVID-19. For the study at large: Collection of acute and convalescent COVID-19 samples took place in the United States, Italy and Spain. From T cells, B-cell-depleted T cells, or PBMCs came the material, which was cDNA or gDNA.

Germline assignment: CDR1 SGHRS and CDR2 YFSETQ. With 0 bases removed from V and 1 base from J, the gap between germline ends came to 7 bases. This CDR3 is 15 amino acids long. The source is a human donor in a cohort sampled during active COVID-19. The J gene is TRBJ2-2, the V gene TRBV5-1, with D uncertain. The sequenced material came from peripheral blood. The CDR3 loop reads CASSLGPQNTGELFF. Written as DNA, the CDR3 is TGCGCCAGCAGCTTGGGGCCACAGAACACCGGGGAGCTGTTTTTT.